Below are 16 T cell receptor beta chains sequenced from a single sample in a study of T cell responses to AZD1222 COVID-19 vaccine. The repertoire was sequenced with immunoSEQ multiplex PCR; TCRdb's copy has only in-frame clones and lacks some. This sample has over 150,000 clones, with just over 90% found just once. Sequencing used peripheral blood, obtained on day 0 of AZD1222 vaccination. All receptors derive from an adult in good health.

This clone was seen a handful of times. The CDR3 is CASSQGRLSPTEAFF. In nucleotides, the CDR3 is TGTGCCAGCAGCCAAGGTAGGCTATCACCCACTGAAGCTTTCTTT. The chain joins TRBV3-1 (or the pseudogene TRBV3-2) to TRBJ1-1; D remains unclear. In germline, CDR1 is LGHDT, CDR2 YNNKEL (reference sequence). V lost 1 base and J 4 bases, leaving 13 bases between the germline ends. The CDR3 is made up of 15 amino acids.

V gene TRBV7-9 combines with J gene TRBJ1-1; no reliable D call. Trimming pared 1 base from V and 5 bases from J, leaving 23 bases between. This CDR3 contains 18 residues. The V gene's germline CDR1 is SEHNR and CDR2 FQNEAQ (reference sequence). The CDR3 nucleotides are TGTGCCAGCAGCTTAGGTTTCTCGGCACGGGGTAAAGAAACTGAAGCTTTCTTT. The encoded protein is CASSLGFSARGKETEAFF.

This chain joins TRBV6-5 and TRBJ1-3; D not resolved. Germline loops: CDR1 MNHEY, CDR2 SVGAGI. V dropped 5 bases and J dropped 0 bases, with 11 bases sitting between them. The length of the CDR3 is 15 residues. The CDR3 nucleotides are TGTGCCAGCAGTCCCAGGTGGGGCTCTGGAAACACCATATATTTT. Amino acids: CASSPRWGSGNTIYF.

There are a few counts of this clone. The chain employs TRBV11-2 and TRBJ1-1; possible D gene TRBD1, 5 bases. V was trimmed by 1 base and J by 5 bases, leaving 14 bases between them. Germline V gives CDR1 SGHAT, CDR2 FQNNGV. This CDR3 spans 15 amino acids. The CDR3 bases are TGTGCCAGCAGCTTAGCGCCCCAGGGTAGGACTGAAGCTTTCTTT. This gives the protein CASSLAPQGRTEAFF.

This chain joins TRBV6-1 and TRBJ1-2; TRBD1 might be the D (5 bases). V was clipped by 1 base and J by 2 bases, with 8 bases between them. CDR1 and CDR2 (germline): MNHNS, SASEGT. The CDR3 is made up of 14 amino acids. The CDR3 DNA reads TGTGCCAGCAGTGAAGGGGGCACCAACTATGGCTACACCTTC. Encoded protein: CASSEGGTNYGYTF.

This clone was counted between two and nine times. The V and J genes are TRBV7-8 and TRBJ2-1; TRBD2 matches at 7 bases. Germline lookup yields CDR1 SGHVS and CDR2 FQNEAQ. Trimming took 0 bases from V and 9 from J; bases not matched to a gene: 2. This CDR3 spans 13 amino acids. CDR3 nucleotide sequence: TGTGCCAGCAGCTTAGCGGGGGGGAGTGAGCAGTTCTTC. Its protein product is CASSLAGGSEQFF.

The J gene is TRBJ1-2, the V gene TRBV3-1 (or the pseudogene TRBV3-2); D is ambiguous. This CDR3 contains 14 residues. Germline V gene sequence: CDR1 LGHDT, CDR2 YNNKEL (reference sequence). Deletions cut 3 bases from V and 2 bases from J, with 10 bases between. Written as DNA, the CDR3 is TGTGCCAGCAGCCACTGGCCGCTCAACTATGGCTACACCTTC. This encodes CASSHWPLNYGYTF.

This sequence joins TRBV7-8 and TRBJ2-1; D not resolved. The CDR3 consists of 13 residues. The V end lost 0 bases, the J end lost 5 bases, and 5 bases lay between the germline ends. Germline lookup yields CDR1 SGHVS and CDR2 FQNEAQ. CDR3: CASSLARNNEQFF. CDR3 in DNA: TGTGCCAGCAGCTTAGCGCGTAACAATGAGCAGTTCTTC.

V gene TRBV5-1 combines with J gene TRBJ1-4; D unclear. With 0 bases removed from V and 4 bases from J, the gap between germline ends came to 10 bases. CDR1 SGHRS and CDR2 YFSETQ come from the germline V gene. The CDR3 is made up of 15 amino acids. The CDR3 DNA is TGCGCCAGCAGCTTGGATGGCAGACTTAATGAAAAACTGTTTTTT. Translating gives CASSLDGRLNEKLFF.

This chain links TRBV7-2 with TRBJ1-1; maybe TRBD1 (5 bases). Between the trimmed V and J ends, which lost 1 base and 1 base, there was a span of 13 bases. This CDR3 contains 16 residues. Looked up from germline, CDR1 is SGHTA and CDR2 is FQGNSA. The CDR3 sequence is CASSLVARGGNTEAFF. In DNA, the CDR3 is TGTGCCAGCAGCTTAGTGGCTCGGGGGGGGAACACTGAAGCTTTCTTT.

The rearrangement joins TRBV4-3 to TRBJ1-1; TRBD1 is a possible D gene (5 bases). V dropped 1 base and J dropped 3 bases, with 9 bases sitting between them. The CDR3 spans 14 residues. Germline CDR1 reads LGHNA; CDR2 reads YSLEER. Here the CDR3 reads CASSQVWGYTEAFF. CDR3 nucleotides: TGCGCCAGCAGCCAAGTTTGGGGGTACACTGAAGCTTTCTTT.

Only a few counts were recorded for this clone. Written as DNA, the CDR3 is TGTGCCAGCAGTTGGATGACTAGCGGGGGCCTAGCCAAAAACATTCAGTACTTC. Translating gives CASSWMTSGGLAKNIQYF. The chain joins TRBV5-5 to TRBJ2-4, with 12 bases that match TRBD2. Germline values: CDR1 SGHKS, CDR2 YYEKEE (reference sequence). This CDR3 contains 18 residues. V was pared by 5 bases and J by 0 bases, with 9 bases of the junction left unmatched.

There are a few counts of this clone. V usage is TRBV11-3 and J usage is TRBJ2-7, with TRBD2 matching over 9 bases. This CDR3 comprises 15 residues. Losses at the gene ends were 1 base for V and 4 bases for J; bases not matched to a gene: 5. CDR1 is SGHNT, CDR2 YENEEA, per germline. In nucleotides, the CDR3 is TGTGCCAGCAGCTTAGGACGGCGGGGGGGGTACGAGCAGTACTTC. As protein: CASSLGRRGGYEQYF.

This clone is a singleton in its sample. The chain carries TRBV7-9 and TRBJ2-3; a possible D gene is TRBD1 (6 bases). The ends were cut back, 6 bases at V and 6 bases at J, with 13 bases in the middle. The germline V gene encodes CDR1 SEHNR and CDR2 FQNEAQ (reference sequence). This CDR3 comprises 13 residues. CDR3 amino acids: CASRATGSDTQYF. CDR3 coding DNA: TGTGCCAGCAGAGCCACAGGGTCCGATACGCAGTATTTT.

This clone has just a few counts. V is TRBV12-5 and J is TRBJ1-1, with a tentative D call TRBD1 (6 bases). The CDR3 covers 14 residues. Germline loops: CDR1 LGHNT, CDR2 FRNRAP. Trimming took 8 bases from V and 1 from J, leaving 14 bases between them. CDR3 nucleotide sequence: TGTGCTAGTAGAAAAGGGACACAGAACACTGAAGCTTTCTTT. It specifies CASRKGTQNTEAFF.

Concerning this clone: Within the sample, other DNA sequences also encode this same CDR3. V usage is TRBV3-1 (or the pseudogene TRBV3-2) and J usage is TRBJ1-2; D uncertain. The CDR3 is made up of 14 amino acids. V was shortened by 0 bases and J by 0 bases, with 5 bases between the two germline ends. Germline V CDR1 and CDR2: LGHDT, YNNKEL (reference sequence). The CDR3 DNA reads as TGTGCCAGCAGCCAAGAGGGAGCTAACTATGGCTACACCTTC. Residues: CASSQEGANYGYTF.